These 20 T cell receptor beta chains were all obtained from the same sample, sequenced in a study of long-term antiretroviral therapy in people with HIV. Survey-level immunoSEQ v3.0 assays were run. Clones were sequenced by immunoSEQ multiplex PCR, and TCRdb holds only the in-frame ones, with some missing. This table holds around 13,000 clones, 80% found once. The source material was unsorted PBMCs, sampled 3.2 years before starting antiretroviral therapy. These receptors were collected from a man between 35 and 55 years old with HIV.

The rearrangement links TRBV6-5 to TRBJ2-1, with D uncertain. The CDR3 runs to 14 residues. Germline V CDR1 and CDR2: MNHEY, SVGAGI. Trimming removed 6 bases at V and 4 bases at J, with 13 bases between. The CDR3 DNA follows: TGTGCCAGCAGCGAACAAGGAACTTACAATGAGCAGTTCTTC. This translates into CASSEQGTYNEQFF.

The rearrangement uses TRBV7-9 and TRBJ1-1; D is unresolved. The germline V gene has CDR1 SEHNR and CDR2 FQNEAQ (reference sequence). The CDR3 loop spans 15 amino acids. V shed 10 bases and J shed 1 base, with 19 bases lying between them. The CDR3 nucleotides read TGTGCCACCACTGGCCCGGGAGGCGGGAACACTGAAGCTTTCTTT. Its translation is CATTGPGGGNTEAFF.

The chain is built from TRBV5-1 and TRBJ1-4; 7 bases line up with TRBD1. V shed 4 bases, J shed 7 bases, and the junction held 16 bases outside the gene matches. Germline V gene sequence: CDR1 SGHRS, CDR2 YFSETQ. The length of the CDR3 is 17 residues. In nucleotides, the CDR3 is TGCGCCAGCAGCCCGAGGGTAACAGGGGACGGTCGTGAAAAACTGTTTTTT. Protein: CASSPRVTGDGREKLFF. The full variable domain, its missing parts supplied by reference TRBV5-1 and TRBJ1-4, is KAGVTQTPRYLIKTRGQQVTLSCSPISGHRSVSWYQQTPGQGLQFLFEYFSETQRNKGNFPGRFSGRQFSNSRSEMNVSTLELGDSALYLCASSPRVTGDGREKLFFGSGTQLSVL.

CDR3 loop: CASSEPPGGSGNTIYF. In DNA form, the CDR3 reads TGTGCCAGCAGTGAACCCCCCGGGGGGTCAGGAAACACCATATATTTT. The gene calls are TRBV6-1 and TRBJ1-3; possible D gene TRBD1, 5 bases. Looked up from germline, CDR1 is MNHNS and CDR2 is SASEGT. V lost 2 bases to trimming and J lost 4 bases, with 15 bases between them. The CDR3 spans 16 residues.

The chain combines TRBV15 with TRBJ2-3; TRBD1 agrees at 9 bases. The CDR3 consists of 16 residues. The germline gives CDR1 LNHNV, CDR2 YYDKDF (reference sequence). J was trimmed by 3 bases and V by 3 bases; bases with no gene match: 7. The CDR3 reads CATSRGQGAVTDTQYF. The CDR3 coding sequence is TGTGCCACCAGCAGGGGACAGGGAGCAGTAACAGATACGCAGTATTTT.

This clone has a single count. This chain links TRBV20-1 with TRBJ2-7; 8 bases are a match to TRBD1. Germline V gene data show CDR1 as DFQATT and CDR2 as SNEGSKA (reference sequence). V was pared by 6 bases and J by 6 bases, with 4 bases of the junction left unmatched. The CDR3 spans 11 residues. CDR3 nucleotide sequence: TGCAGTGCCATACAGGGGGGCGAGCAGTACTTC. Its translation: CSAIQGGEQYF.

The V gene is TRBV7-9, the J gene TRBJ1-1; 9 positions agree with TRBD1. Germline values: CDR1 SEHNR, CDR2 FQNEAQ (reference sequence). V lost 2 bases, J lost 0 bases, and 10 bases stayed unmatched. The CDR3 is made up of 18 amino acids. DNA for the CDR3: TGTGCCAGCAGCTTACTGGGACAGGGAATCTTTGTGAACACTGAAGCTTTCTTT. The encoded protein is CASSLLGQGIFVNTEAFF.

V and J are TRBV5-1 and TRBJ2-5; perhaps D is TRBD1 or TRBD2 (6 bases each). V lost 2 bases and J lost 5, with 19 bases in between. Germline CDR1 SGHRS, CDR2 YFSETQ. This CDR3 comprises 16 residues. CDR3 sequence reads: CASSFGEVGGAETQYF. The CDR3 bases are TGCGCCAGCAGCTTCGGGGAGGTCGGGGGCGCGGAGACCCAGTACTTC.

The count of this clone is one. The CDR3 reads CATLPGYSGAFF. Written as DNA, the CDR3 is TGTGCCACCTTGCCGGGGTATTCTGGAGCTTTCTTT. The chain joins TRBV2 to TRBJ1-1, with no clear D. The V end was cut by 10 bases, the J end by 10 bases, with 19 bases between. Germline CDR1 SNHLY, CDR2 FYNNEI. The CDR3 runs to 12 residues.

The chain joins TRBV7-3 to TRBJ1-5; D possibly corresponds to TRBD1 (5 bases). Per germline, CDR1 SGHTA and CDR2 FQGTGA. V dropped 5 bases and J dropped 2 bases, with 10 bases sitting between them. This CDR3 spans 14 amino acids. CDR3 sequence reads: CASSVAGGNQPQHF. The DNA of the CDR3 is TGTGCCAGCAGCGTAGCGGGGGGCAATCAGCCCCAGCATTTT. The full variable domain, its missing parts supplied by reference TRBV7-3 and TRBJ1-5, is GAGVSQTPSNKVTEKGKYVELRCDPISGHTALYWYRQSLGQGPEFLIYFQGTGAADDSGLPNDRFFAVRPEGSVSTLKIQRTERGDSAVYLCASSVAGGNQPQHFGDGTRLSIL.

The chain combines TRBV7-8 with TRBJ1-1; no firm D call. CDR3 length equals 17 residues. V was shortened by 1 base and J by 2 bases, with 17 bases between the two germline ends. Looked up from germline, CDR1 is SGHVS and CDR2 is FQNEAQ. CDR3: CASSLGAGGIVNTEAFF. CDR3 sequence (DNA): TGTGCCAGCAGCTTAGGAGCAGGCGGCATCGTCAACACTGAAGCTTTCTTT.

The chain carries TRBV9 and TRBJ1-1, with D possibly matching TRBD1 (5 bases). Germline V gives CDR1 SGDLS, CDR2 YYNGEE. V was trimmed by 4 bases and J by 5 bases, leaving 15 bases between them. The CDR3 length is 14 residues. CDR3: CASSPTGGGTEAFF. DNA of the CDR3: TGTGCCAGCAGCCCTACGGGGGGTGGGACTGAAGCTTTCTTT. Supplemented by reference TRBV9 and TRBJ1-1, the full variable domain reads DSGVTQTPKHLITATGQRVTLRCSPRSGDLSVYWYQQSLDQGLQFLIQYYNGEERAKGNILERFSAQQFPDLHSELNLSSLELGDSALYFCASSPTGGGTEAFFGQGTRLTVV.

The chain carries TRBV5-1 and TRBJ1-1, with 9 bases matching TRBD1. The V gene's germline CDR1 is SGHRS and CDR2 YFSETQ. The CDR3 sequence is 15 residues long. The V and J ends lost 0 bases and 4 bases, in that order; junction bases with no gene match: 4. The CDR3 DNA reads as TGCGCCAGCAGCTTGGGGGACAGGGAGGGCACTGAAGCTTTCTTT. Its protein product is CASSLGDREGTEAFF. Full variable domain (outside the CDR3, taken from reference TRBV5-1 and TRBJ1-1): KAGVTQTPRYLIKTRGQQVTLSCSPISGHRSVSWYQQTPGQGLQFLFEYFSETQRNKGNFPGRFSGRQFSNSRSEMNVSTLELGDSALYLCASSLGDREGTEAFFGQGTRLTVV.

V gene TRBV5-6 combines with J gene TRBJ1-5, with D perhaps matching TRBD1 (5 bases). The germline gives CDR1 SGHDT, CDR2 YYEEEE. CDR3 length: 15 amino acids. V lost 2 bases and J 3 bases, leaving 12 bases between the germline ends. CDR3: CASSFSRVLNQPQHF. The CDR3 DNA reads as TGTGCCAGCAGCTTCTCCAGGGTCCTCAATCAGCCCCAGCATTTT.

The chain is built from TRBV11-1 and TRBJ1-1; 8 positions match TRBD1. There are 13 residues in the CDR3. Germline CDR1 and CDR2: SGHAT and FQDESV (reference sequence). Trimming at V came to 7 bases and at J to 3 bases, leaving 4 bases not matched to a gene. The CDR3 sequence is CASNTQGDTEAFF. The CDR3 DNA is TGTGCCAGCAATACACAGGGGGACACTGAAGCTTTCTTT.

The chain has TRBV19 and TRBJ1-6; D remains ambiguous. Trimming shortened V by 7 bases and J by 0 bases, and 13 bases separated the two germline ends. Germline CDR1 LNHDA, CDR2 SQIVND (reference sequence). This CDR3 contains 16 residues. CDR3 DNA sequence: TGTGCCAGTACCAACACGGTCGACTCCTATAATTCACCCCTCCACTTT. Translated: CASTNTVDSYNSPLHF.

This clone was observed a handful of times. V usage is TRBV27 and J usage is TRBJ2-1; D not resolved. V was cut by 3 bases and J by 0 bases, with 15 bases left in between. CDR3 length: 17 amino acids. The germline CDR1 and CDR2 sequences are MNHEY and SMNVEV (reference sequence). Here the CDR3 reads CASSLDTSDLSYNEQFF. CDR3 coding DNA: TGTGCCAGCAGTTTGGATACCTCGGACCTCTCCTACAATGAGCAGTTCTTC.

The CDR3 sequence is CASSLLAGREETQYF. CDR3 DNA sequence: TGTGCCAGCAGTTTGCTGGCAGGGCGGGAGGAGACCCAGTACTTC. The genes are TRBV27 and TRBJ2-5; TRBD2 matches 7 bases. Germline V gene lookup returns CDR1 MNHEY and CDR2 SMNVEV (reference sequence). This CDR3 is 15 amino acids long. The J segment lost 5 bases and the V segment lost 3 bases, leaving 9 bases of the junction unmatched.

This rearrangement joins TRBV6-6 to TRBJ2-1; perhaps D is TRBD1 or TRBD2 (6 bases each). Germline V gene lookup returns CDR1 MNHNY and CDR2 SVGAGI (reference sequence). The CDR3 extends over 16 amino acids. The germline V and J ends were trimmed by 8 bases and 2 bases, with 19 bases remaining between them. The CDR3 nucleotides read TGTGCCAGCTCGAGAGGGGGGCCTAGCACCTACAATGAGCAGTTCTTC. Amino acids: CASSRGGPSTYNEQFF.

CDR3 amino acids: CASSDPGGSEEKLFF. DNA of the CDR3: TGTGCCAGCAGTGACCCAGGGGGATCGGAGGAAAAACTGTTTTTT. This chain connects TRBV25-1 to TRBJ1-4, with 7 positions matching TRBD1. CDR1 MGHDK and CDR2 SYGVNS come from the germline V gene. J gave up 8 bases and V 3 bases, and 9 bases lay outside the gene matches. This CDR3 spans 15 amino acids.